These T cell receptor beta chains were read from a single sample in a study of identical twins. TCRdb reprocessed the 5' RACE reads via MiXCR and lists one record per CDR3 protein. The sample consists of some 660,000 distinct CDR3 sequences, 8.6% of them appearing once. This same sample was also part of a study on yellow fever vaccine responses in identical twins.

Input material: PBMCs. These receptors were taken from a woman between 18 and 29 years old in good health. Each CDR3 is given with its conserved first and last residue. A D gene is named only where the DNA matches it firmly. Rows may omit the clone size; those that give it use once, few, many or a size class.

cdr3_length j_call d_call clone_size v_call cdr3_aa cdr3_nt
14 TRBJ2-7 NA few TRBV4-2 CASSPRAADYEQYF TGTGCCAGCAGCCCGCGGGCCGCTGACTACGAGCAGTACTTC
12 TRBJ2-7 NA few TRBV12-3/TRBV12-4 CASSLLDHEQYF TGTGCCAGCAGTTTACTCGATCACGAGCAGTACTTC
15 TRBJ2-1 NA NA TRBV7-8 CASSPQWESYNEQFF TGTGCCAGCAGCCCCCAGTGGGAGTCCTACAATGAGCAGTTCTTC
17 TRBJ2-3 TRBD2 few TRBV12-3/TRBV12-4 CASSFSPGGPSTDTQYF TGTGCCAGCAGTTTTTCTCCGGGGGGGCCAAGCACAGATACGCAGTATTTT
12 TRBJ1-1 NA few TRBV19 CASSMRETEAFF TGTGCCAGTAGTATGAGGGAGACTGAAGCTTTCTTT
14 TRBJ2-3 NA few TRBV25-1 CASSRRDGADTQYF TGTGCCAGCAGCCGACGGGACGGCGCAGATACGCAGTATTTT
17 TRBJ2-1 TRBD2 NA TRBV4-3 CASSQDNRTSGHNEQFF TGCGCCAGCAGCCAAGACAATCGGACTAGTGGTCACAATGAGCAGTTCTTC
17 TRBJ2-4 NA NA TRBV21-1 CASSKATGSIAKNIQYF TGTGCCAGCAGCAAAGCTACGGGGTCAATAGCCAAAAACATTCAGTACTTC
15 TRBJ2-3 TRBD2 few TRBV20-1 CSALSTSGRTDTQYF TGCAGTGCTCTCTCGACTAGCGGGAGAACAGATACGCAGTATTTT
14 TRBJ1-2 NA few TRBV29-1 CSDEESGRLNGYTF TGCAGCGACGAGGAATCGGGGCGGCTGAATGGCTACACCTTC
13 TRBJ1-5 NA many TRBV2 CASSVKGEQPQHF TGTGCCAGCAGTGTCAAAGGGGAACAGCCCCAGCATTTT
12 TRBJ2-1 NA NA TRBV10-3 CAISDRDNEQFF TGTGCCATCAGTGATCGGGACAATGAGCAGTTCTTC
17 TRBJ2-7 TRBD2 NA TRBV20-1 CSASGTSGAWGSYEQYF TGCAGTGCATCCGGGACTAGCGGCGCTTGGGGCTCCTACGAGCAGTACTTC
13 TRBJ1-1 NA few TRBV5-6 CASSLGSFTEAFF TGTGCCAGCAGCTTGGGTTCATTTACTGAAGCTTTCTTT
19 TRBJ2-2 TRBD2 few TRBV20-1 CCARDVLAGGPLDTGELFF TGCTGTGCTAGAGATGTACTAGCGGGGGGGCCGCTTGACACCGGGGAGCTGTTTTTT
15 TRBJ1-3 TRBD1 few TRBV2 CASSEETGLRNTIYF TGTGCCAGCAGTGAGGAGACAGGGCTTCGAAACACCATATATTTT
13 TRBJ2-5 NA many TRBV13 CASSLDSQETQYF TGTGCCAGCAGCTTGGACAGTCAAGAGACCCAGTACTTC
14 TRBJ1-1 NA few TRBV2 CASRVTYMNTEAFF TGTGCCAGCAGGGTGACATACATGAACACTGAAGCTTTCTTT
19 TRBJ2-3 TRBD2 many TRBV5-1 CASSSGLAGGRASTDTQYF TGCGCCAGCAGCTCCGGACTAGCGGGGGGCCGTGCTAGCACAGATACGCAGTATTTT
18 TRBJ2-1 TRBD2 many TRBV7-6 CASSHLTRTSGSFNEQFF TGTGCCAGCAGCCACCTCACCCGGACTAGCGGGAGCTTCAATGAGCAGTTCTTC
17 TRBJ2-7 NA few TRBV14 CASSQGLSSPKPYEQYF TGTGCCAGCAGCCAAGGTCTCTCGTCCCCTAAGCCCTACGAGCAGTACTTC
16 TRBJ2-3 NA NA TRBV24-1 CATSDLPLGTTDTQYF TGTGCCACCAGTGATTTGCCCCTGGGGACGACAGATACGCAGTATTTT
15 TRBJ2-6 TRBD1 few TRBV7-9 CASSKTGEGANVLTF TGTGCCAGCAGCAAGACAGGGGAAGGGGCCAACGTCCTGACTTTC
11 TRBJ2-1 NA few TRBV28 CASSEVNEQFF TGTGCCAGCAGTGAGGTTAATGAGCAGTTCTTC
13 TRBJ1-5 TRBD1 NA TRBV10-3 CAIGQGINQPQHF TGTGCCATCGGACAGGGCATAAACCAGCCCCAGCATTTT
15 TRBJ1-1 NA many TRBV5-5 CASSPRGGTHTEAFF TGTGCCAGCAGCCCGAGGGGGGGAACTCACACTGAAGCTTTCTTT
13 TRBJ2-7 NA NA TRBV29-1 CSVVVQSGYEQYF TGCAGCGTTGTTGTACAGTCGGGCTACGAGCAGTACTTC
15 TRBJ2-3 TRBD1 many TRBV6-2/TRBV6-3 CASLPGQGLPDTQYF TGTGCCAGTCTCCCGGGACAGGGTTTGCCAGATACGCAGTATTTT
14 TRBJ2-1 TRBD2 few TRBV2 CASSYTSGGDEQFF TGTGCCAGCAGTTATACTAGCGGGGGGGATGAGCAGTTCTTC
16 TRBJ2-1 TRBD2 many TRBV6-2/TRBV6-3 CASSPSSGSSYNEQFF TGTGCCAGCAGTCCCTCTAGCGGGAGCTCCTACAATGAGCAGTTCTTC
15 TRBJ2-3 NA NA TRBV5-6 CASSFPLVGTDTQYF TGTGCCAGCAGCTTTCCGCTAGTCGGCACAGATACGCAGTATTTT
16 TRBJ2-3 NA many TRBV28 CASSLFPGASTDTQYF TGTGCCAGCAGTTTATTCCCAGGGGCAAGCACAGATACGCAGTATTTT
14 TRBJ2-5 NA many TRBV7-9 CASWDGLHQETQYF TGTGCCAGCTGGGACGGACTCCACCAAGAGACCCAGTACTTC
15 TRBJ2-7 NA NA TRBV25-1 CASSEKVAGEYEQYF TGTGCCAGCAGTGAAAAGGTGGCAGGGGAGTACGAGCAGTACTTC
19 TRBJ2-1 TRBD1 few TRBV4-3 CASSQEPDRGFPSYNEQFF TGCGCCAGCAGCCAAGAACCCGACAGGGGGTTTCCCTCCTACAATGAGCAGTTCTTC
15 TRBJ2-7 TRBD1 once TRBV7-2 CASTLNPTGIYEQYF TGTGCCAGCACCCTGAATCCGACAGGGATCTACGAGCAGTACTTC
14 TRBJ2-1 NA NA TRBV3-1 CASNGGLNYNEQFF TGTGCCAGTAATGGGGGACTCAACTACAATGAGCAGTTCTTC
14 TRBJ2-2 NA NA TRBV12-3/TRBV12-4 CASSLDGVAGELFF TGTGCCAGCAGTTTAGATGGGGTCGCCGGGGAGCTGTTTTTT
15 TRBJ2-3 NA many TRBV7-9 CASSVSGQSTDTQYF TGTGCCAGCAGCGTATCGGGCCAGAGCACAGATACGCAGTATTTT
17 TRBJ2-7 TRBD2 NA TRBV10-3 CAISPGLAPRPNYEQYF TGTGCCATCAGTCCAGGACTAGCGCCCAGACCTAATTACGAGCAGTACTTC
15 TRBJ2-7 TRBD1 few TRBV27 CASSPPRRGQKEQYF TGTGCCAGCAGCCCTCCTCGTAGGGGACAGAAGGAGCAGTACTTC